This T cell receptor (beta chain) was sequenced for a study of glioma-infiltrating T cells. Regarding the study as a whole: Tissue and blood shared very few CDR3 sequences.

As concerns this clonotype: Its antigen is undetermined. A read error may be the cause here, since a much bigger clone is one base away.

Amplification of TCR alpha and beta CDR3 regions from RNA used iRepertoire nested multiplex PCR. TCRdb redid the calling of the multiplex PCR reads with MiXCR, one entry per CDR3 protein. The sample records about 180,000 distinct CDR3 sequences, about 46% being singletons. Looked up from germline, CDR1 is DFQATT and CDR2 is SNEGSKA (reference sequence). V was clipped by 3 bases and J by 13 bases; unmatched bases: 12. The CDR3 extends over 14 amino acids. The receptor's source is a human donor with low-grade glioma or glioblastoma, undergoing nonglioma brain surgery, or in good health (not recorded which). Sequenced: glioma tissue, nonneoplastic brain tissue, or PBMCs (not recorded which). The chain uses TRBV20-1 and TRBJ1-1; TRBD1 matches 12 bases. CDR3 in amino acids: CSASGTGGGLLDFF. The CDR3 nucleotides are TGCAGTGCTAGTGGGACAGGGGGCGGGCTACTTGATTTCTTT.